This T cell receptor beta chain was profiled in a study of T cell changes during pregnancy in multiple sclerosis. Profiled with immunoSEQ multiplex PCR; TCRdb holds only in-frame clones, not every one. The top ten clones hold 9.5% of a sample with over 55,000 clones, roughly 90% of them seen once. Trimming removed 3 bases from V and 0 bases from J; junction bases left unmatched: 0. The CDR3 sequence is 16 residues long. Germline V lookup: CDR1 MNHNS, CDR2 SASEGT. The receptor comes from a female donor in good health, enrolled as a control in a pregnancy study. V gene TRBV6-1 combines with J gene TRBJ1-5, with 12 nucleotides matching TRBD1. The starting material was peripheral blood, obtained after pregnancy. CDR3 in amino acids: CASSEGQGASNQPQHF. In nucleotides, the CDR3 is TGTGCCAGCAGTGAGGGACAGGGGGCTAGCAATCAGCCCCAGCATTTT.